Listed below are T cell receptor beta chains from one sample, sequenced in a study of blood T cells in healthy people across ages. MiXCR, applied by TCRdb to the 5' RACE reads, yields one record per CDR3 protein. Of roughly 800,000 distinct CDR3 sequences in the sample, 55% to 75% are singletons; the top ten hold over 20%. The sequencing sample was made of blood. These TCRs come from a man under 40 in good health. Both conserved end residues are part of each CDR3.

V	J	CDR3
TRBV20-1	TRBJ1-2	CSASFFRDRGYGYTF
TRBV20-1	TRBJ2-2	CSASLAGAINTGELFF
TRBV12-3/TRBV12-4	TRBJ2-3	CASSFASTDTQYF
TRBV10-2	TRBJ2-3	CASRFRGSGSTDTQYF
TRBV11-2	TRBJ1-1	CARSSVGGTEAFF
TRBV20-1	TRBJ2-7	CSVPGLATYEQYF
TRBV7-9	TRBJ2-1	CASRSRDYNNGEQFF
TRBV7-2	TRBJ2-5	CASTRLLQETQYF
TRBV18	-	CASSVAGYEQYF
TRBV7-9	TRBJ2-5	CASSLFQQGGETQYF
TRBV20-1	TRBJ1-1	CSARLGPQNTEAFF
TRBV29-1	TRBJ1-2	CSVEDRTRRRGYTF
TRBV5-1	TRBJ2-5	CASSLSPSGRGREETQYF
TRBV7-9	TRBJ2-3	CASSFSGGAGPTDTQYF
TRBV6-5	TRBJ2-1	CASTRGGHRYNEQFF
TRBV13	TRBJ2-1	CASSLRSGGGNEQFF
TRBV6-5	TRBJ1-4	CASSYIPNEKLFF
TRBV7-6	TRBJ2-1	CASSLKSSGYNEQFF
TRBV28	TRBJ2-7	CASSLSGLFYEQYF
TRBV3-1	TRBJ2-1	CASSPGRPGGNEQFF
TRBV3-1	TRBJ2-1	CASSQDNPGTHFNNEQFF
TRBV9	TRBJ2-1	CASSSTRGDEQFF
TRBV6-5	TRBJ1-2	CASSPTRTGGYTF
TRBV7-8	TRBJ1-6	CASSLALYSPLHF
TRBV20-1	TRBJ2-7	CSARPTGLGGSYEQYF
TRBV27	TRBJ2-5	CASSESAGGGGYF